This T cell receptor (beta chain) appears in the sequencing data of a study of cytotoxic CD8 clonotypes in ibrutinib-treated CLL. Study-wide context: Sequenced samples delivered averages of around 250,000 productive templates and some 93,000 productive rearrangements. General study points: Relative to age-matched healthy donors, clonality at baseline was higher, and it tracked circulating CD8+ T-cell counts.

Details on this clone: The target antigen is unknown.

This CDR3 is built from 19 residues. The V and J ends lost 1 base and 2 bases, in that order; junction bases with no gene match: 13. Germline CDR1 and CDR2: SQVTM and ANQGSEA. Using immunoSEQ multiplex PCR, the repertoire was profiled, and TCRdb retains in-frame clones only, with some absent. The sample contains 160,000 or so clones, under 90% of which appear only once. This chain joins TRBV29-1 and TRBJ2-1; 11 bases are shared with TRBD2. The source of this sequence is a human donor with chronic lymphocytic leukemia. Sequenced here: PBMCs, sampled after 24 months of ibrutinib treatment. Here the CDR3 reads CSVEGEALAGGRPYNEQFF. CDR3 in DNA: TGCAGCGTTGAAGGAGAGGCCTTAGCGGGGGGGAGGCCCTACAATGAGCAGTTCTTC.